The entry below gives a single TCR beta chain sequence along with its context. Its specific antigen is unknown. Base qualities were left out, and no much larger clone turns up one base away. The entry originates in a study of CD8+ T cells in alopecia areata (dated by TCRdb to 2016 to 2018). Describing the broader study: Treated patients were enrolled in an open-label pilot trial of oral tofacitinib, 5 to 10 mg twice daily, for moderate-to-severe alopecia areata. Tofacitinib was administered for 6 to 18 months, and 6 months of follow-up off drug were then conducted to assess delayed response and recurrence. In treated patients, disease severity was measured using the SALT score, which gives the percentage of scalp surface area affected. High-throughput TCRbeta sequencing was used to examine T cell clonal expansion in alopecia areata in both the C3H/HeJ mouse model and human patients. Scalp tissue and sorted CD4+ and CD8+ peripheral blood T cells from patchy and totalis/universalis alopecia areata patients and from healthy controls were covered by human TCRbeta sequencing. Patients on tofacitinib were biopsied at baseline and after 4 and 24 weeks of treatment, and several of the patients also had a later scalp biopsy. Scalp clonality was compared among normal scalp (n=4), patchy alopecia areata scalp (n=8), and alopecia totalis/universalis scalp (n=8). The RNA source kit depended on sample type: the PAXgene miRNA kit for fixed scalp, the miRNeasy kit for PBMCs, and the RNeasy kit for mouse skin. TCRbeta CDR3 regions were amplified by immunoSEQ multiplex PCR using 35 Vbeta forward and 13 Jbeta reverse primers. What the authors observed across the whole study: Shared TCR sequences between patients were less evident than in mice, which may be partly attributable to HLA diversity in the patient population. With tofacitinib, both scalp clonality and the number of expanded CD8+ clones among the top 100 scalp clones went down significantly. The treated cohort was small, with a single nonresponder, so links between baseline CD8+ expansion and response need larger studies. During tofacitinib treatment, many expanded lesional clones remained in scalp and blood, and this persistence may partly explain relapse after treatment is stopped. Compared with normal scalp, lesional scalp had higher clonality and more expanded CD8+ clones, particularly in alopecia totalis/universalis, a pattern that suggests antigenic drive. Unlike mouse skin, which is dominated by gammadelta T cells, normal human skin has resident alphabeta T cells that are also sequenced, and this complicates analysis of the scalp TCR repertoire.

The receptor library was made with the immunoSEQ multiplex PCR assay. For TCR sequencing, RNA was extracted from every sample and reverse transcribed into cDNA to serve as template. First-strand cDNA was synthesized using SuperScript III with a 2:1 mix of oligo-dT and random hexamers. A synthetic immune receptor repertoire was used to assess amplification bias, and residual bias was removed computationally. For the original study's pipeline: Raw reads were preprocessed for error removal, and CDR3 was defined according to IMGT conventions as running from the conserved cysteine to phenylalanine. Clonality was calculated as 1 minus Shannon entropy normalized by log2 of the number of productive unique TCRs. Scalp TCRbeta sequences were cross-referenced with sorted blood CD4 and CD8 repertoires so that the CD4 or CD8 identity of scalp clones could be inferred. TCRdb retrieved this table from immuneACCESS and kept in-frame rearrangements only. Not all clones are present; in checked studies, unresolved V genes account for under half, and no reason is known for the remainder. V, J and clone size are taken as reported in that table, and D and trimming were inferred from the DNA itself. The sample profile shows roughly 100,000 clones; around 44% of them were found once. Roughly 18% of the sample rests with the top ten.

This specimen's time point label, interpreted: about 5 months on oral tofacitinib. In the paper's terms, the treatment or condition label means: oral pan-JAK inhibitor, 5-10 mg twice daily. From alopecia areata patients, peripheral blood was collected along with lesional scalp punch biopsies. After PBMCs were isolated by density centrifugation and stained for CD3, CD4 and CD8, a FACSAria was used to sort CD4+ and CD8+ T cells. The germline V gene sets CDR1 to SNHLY and CDR2 to FYNNEI. V is pruned by 6 bases and J by 11 bases, leaving 27 bases of the junction without a gene match. The CDR3 starts with the cysteine, ends with the phenylalanine, and has 18 residues. Only the CDR3 portion is preserved as DNA: 54 bases, with reading frame beginning at the first base.

This chain is built from TRBV2 and TRBJ1-1, with 7 junctional bases fitting TRBD1. This TCR came from a human donor with alopecia areata. The sequencing here drew on CD8+ T cells sorted from blood, taken at week 24, from a patient treated with tofacitinib. CDR3 reads: CASRNRGHDYPLLSQAFF. In nucleotide form, the sequence is TGTGCCAGCAGGAACAGGGGACATGACTATCCCCTCCTCTCTCAGGCTTTCTTT.